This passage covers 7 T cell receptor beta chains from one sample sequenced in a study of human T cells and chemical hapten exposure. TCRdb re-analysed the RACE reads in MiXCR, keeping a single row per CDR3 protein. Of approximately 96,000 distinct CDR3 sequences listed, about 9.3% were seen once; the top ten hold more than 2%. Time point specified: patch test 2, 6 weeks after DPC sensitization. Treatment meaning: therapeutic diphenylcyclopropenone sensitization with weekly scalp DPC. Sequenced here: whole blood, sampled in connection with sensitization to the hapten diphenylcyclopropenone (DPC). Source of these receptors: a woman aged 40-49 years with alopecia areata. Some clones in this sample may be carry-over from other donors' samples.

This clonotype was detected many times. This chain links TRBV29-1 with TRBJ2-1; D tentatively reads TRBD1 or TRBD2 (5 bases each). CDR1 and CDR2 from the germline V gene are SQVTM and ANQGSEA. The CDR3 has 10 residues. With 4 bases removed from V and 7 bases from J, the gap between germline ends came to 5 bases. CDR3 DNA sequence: TGCAGCGTTGGGGGGAATGAGCAGTTCTTC. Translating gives CSVGGNEQFF.

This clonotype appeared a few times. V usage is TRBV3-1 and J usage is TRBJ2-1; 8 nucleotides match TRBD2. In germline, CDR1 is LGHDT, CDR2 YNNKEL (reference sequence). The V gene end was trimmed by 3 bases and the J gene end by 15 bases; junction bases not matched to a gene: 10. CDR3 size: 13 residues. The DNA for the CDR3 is TGTGCCAGCAGCCAGGGCCTCGGGGGGGGTTTGTTCTTC. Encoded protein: CASSQGLGGGLFF.

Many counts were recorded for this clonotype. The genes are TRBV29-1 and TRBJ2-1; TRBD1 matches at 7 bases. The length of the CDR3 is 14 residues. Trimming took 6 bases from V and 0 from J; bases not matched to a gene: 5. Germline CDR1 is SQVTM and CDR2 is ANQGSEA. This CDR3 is CSVKGGNSYNEQFF. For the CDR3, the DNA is TGCAGCGTGAAAGGGGGCAACTCCTACAATGAGCAGTTCTTC.

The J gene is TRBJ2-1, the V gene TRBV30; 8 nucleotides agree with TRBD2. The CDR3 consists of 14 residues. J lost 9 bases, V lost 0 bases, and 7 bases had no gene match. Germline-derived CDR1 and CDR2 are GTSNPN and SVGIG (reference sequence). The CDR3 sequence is CAWSVVLAGTEQFF. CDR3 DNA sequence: TGTGCCTGGAGTGTAGTCCTAGCGGGCACTGAGCAGTTCTTC.

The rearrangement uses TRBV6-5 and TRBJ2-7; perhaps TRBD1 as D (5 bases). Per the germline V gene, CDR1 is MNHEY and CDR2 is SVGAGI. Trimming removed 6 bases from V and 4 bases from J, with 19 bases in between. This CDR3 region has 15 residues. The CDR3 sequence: CASSPRNNGAYEQYF. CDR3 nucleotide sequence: TGTGCCAGCAGCCCCCGAAATAATGGGGCTTACGAGCAGTACTTC.

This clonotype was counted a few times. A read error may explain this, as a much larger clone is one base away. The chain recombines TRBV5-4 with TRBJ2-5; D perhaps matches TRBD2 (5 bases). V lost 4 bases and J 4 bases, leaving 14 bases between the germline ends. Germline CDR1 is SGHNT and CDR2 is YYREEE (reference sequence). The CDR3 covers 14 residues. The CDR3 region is CASSPTGRRETQYF. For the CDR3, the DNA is TGTGCCAGCAGCCCAACGGGGAGAAGAGAGACCCAGTACTTC.

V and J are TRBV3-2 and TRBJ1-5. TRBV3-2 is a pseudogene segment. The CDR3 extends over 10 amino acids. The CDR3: CERGDQPQHF. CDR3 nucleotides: TGTGAGCGGGGGGATCAGCCCCAGCATTTT.